This T cell receptor (beta chain) was observed in a study of beta chain features in type 1 diabetes. Study-wide background: Cell yields, gender and age were similar in healthy donors and patients.

Study findings and constraints: For Type 1 diabetes patients, all four CD4+ subsets carried TCRB CDR3s that were moderately but significantly shorter. Insertion counts at VDJ junctions were lower in type 1 diabetes patients, who also showed more deletions there.

The study reverse transcribed the entire isolated RNA, so it sequenced expressed TCRB transcripts. The assay was immunoSEQ multiplex PCR, and TCRdb's table has in-frame clones only and misses some. The data show some 330,000 clones, 10% to 15% seen once. CDR1 and CDR2 (germline): SNHLY, FYNNEI. Trimming removed 5 bases from V and 3 bases from J, with 5 bases in between. The CDR3 length is 13 residues. This clone has a handful of counts. As yet, its antigen is unknown. The source is a young woman with type 1 diabetes. V gene TRBV2 combines with J gene TRBJ2-6; no reliable D call. The material sequenced was naive CD4+ T cells from blood. The CDR3 loop is CASSPFGANVLTF. The CDR3 nucleotides read TGTGCCAGCAGTCCTTTTGGGGCCAACGTCCTGACTTTC.